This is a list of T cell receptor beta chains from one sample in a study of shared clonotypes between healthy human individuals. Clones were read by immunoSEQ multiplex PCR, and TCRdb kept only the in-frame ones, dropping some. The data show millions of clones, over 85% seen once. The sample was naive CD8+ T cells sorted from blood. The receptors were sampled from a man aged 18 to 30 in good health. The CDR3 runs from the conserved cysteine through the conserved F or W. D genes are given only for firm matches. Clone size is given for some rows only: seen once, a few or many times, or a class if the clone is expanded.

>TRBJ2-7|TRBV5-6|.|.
TGTGCCAGCAGCTTGGTTCGGATGGGGGACTACGAGCAGTACTTC
CASSLVRMGDYEQYF
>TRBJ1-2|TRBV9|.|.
TGTGCCAGCAGCGTAGTCTCCCGTCACTCGGGGATCGGCTACACCTTC
CASSVVSRHSGIGYTF
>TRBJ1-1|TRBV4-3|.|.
TGCGCCAGCAGCCAAGACCTCTTATCGGGTGGCACTGAAGCTTTCTTT
CASSQDLLSGGTEAFF
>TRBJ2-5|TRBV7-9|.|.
TGTGCCAGCAGCTTAGCAACTCAAGAGACCCAGTACTTC
CASSLATQETQYF
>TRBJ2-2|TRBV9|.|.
TGTGCCAGCAGCGTAGGTCCGTACACCGGGGAGCTGTTTTTT
CASSVGPYTGELFF
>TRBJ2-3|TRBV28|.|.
TGTGCCAGCAGTTCCAGGGGTACGCAGTATTTT
CASSSRGTQYF
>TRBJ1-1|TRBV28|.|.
TGTGCCAGCAGTTTTACCCGGCCTCCCACTGAAGCTTTCTTT
CASSFTRPPTEAFF
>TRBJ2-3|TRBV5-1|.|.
TGCGCCAGCAGCTCACCTCGCATGGACAGTTCCACAGATACGCAGTATTTT
CASSSPRMDSSTDTQYF
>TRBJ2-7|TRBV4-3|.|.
TGCGCCAGCAGCCAAGATGAATTCAGGGTATCCGAGCAGTACTTC
CASSQDEFRVSEQYF
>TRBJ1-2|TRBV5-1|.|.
TGCGCCAGCAGCTTGGACAGGCCCAACTATGGCTACACCTTC
CASSLDRPNYGYTF
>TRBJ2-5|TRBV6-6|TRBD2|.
TGTGCCAGCGGAATAGCGGGATATAGAGAGACCCAGTACTTC
CASGIAGYRETQYF
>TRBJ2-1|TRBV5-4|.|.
TGTGCCAGCAGCCCGGACGGGACGAATGAGCAGTTCTTC
CASSPDGTNEQFF
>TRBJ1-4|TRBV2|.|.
TGTGCCAGCAGTGTCTTGGGGGGTGCTAATGAAAAACTGTTTTTT
CASSVLGGANEKLFF
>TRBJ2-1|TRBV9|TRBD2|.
TGTGCCAGCAGCCCCTACGCGACTAGCTTCTCTAATGAGCAGTTCTTC
CASSPYATSFSNEQFF
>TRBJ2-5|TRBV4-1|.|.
TGCGCCAGCAGCCAAGAGGAATCCCCCCGGCGGGGAGAGACCCAGTACTTC
CASSQEESPRRGETQYF
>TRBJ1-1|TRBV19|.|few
TGTGCCAGTAGATCATCGGGGAACACTGAAGCTTTCTTT
CASRSSGNTEAFF
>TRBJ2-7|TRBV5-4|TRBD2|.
TGTGCCAGCAGCTTCAGCGGGAGCTACTACGAGCAGTACTTC
CASSFSGSYYEQYF
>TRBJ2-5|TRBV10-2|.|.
TGCGCCAGCAGTGAGGGTTTAGAGGGGTTAAAAGAGACCCAGTACTTC
CASSEGLEGLKETQYF
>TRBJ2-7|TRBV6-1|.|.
TGTGCCAGCAGTCCTCACTCGGAGGGGCTCTACGAGCAGTACTTC
CASSPHSEGLYEQYF
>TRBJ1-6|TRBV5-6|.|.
TGTGCCAGCAGTTCTCCGGGCCCCCTGAGCTCCTATAATTCACCCCTCCACTTT
CASSSPGPLSSYNSPLHF
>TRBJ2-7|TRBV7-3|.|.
TGTGCCAGCAGCCAATGGAGGGGATACTACGAGCAGTACTTC
CASSQWRGYYEQYF